A selection of T cell receptor beta chains follows, all from one sample in a study of OX40 agonist ivuxolimab in advanced cancers. The table came from immunoSEQ multiplex PCR; TCRdb's copy has only in-frame clones and leaves some out. Altogether about 21,000 clones are present, about 86% being singletons, with the ten largest covering more than 9.5%. The starting material was CD4+ or CD8+ T cells sorted from blood, obtained in a trial of the OX40 agonist ivuxolimab. Receptors were obtained from an adult with an advanced solid tumor such as melanoma, head and neck, liver or kidney cancer. Both conserved end residues are part of each CDR3. The order of the fields is D gene, V gene, clone size, J gene, CDR3 protein, CDR3 DNA. A D gene is named only where the DNA matches it firmly. Size values are once, few and many counts, or a class for expanded clones, and some rows have none.

TRBD2,TRBV2,once,TRBJ2-7,CASSLGLAAYEQYF,TGTGCCAGCAGTCTCGGACTAGCCGCCTACGAGCAGTACTTC
NA,TRBV7-6,NA,TRBJ2-3,CASSPRTKSPDTQYF,TGTGCCAGCAGCCCCCGGACTAAATCCCCAGATACGCAGTATTTT
TRBD2,TRBV15,once,TRBJ2-2,CATSGRARVGELFF,TGTGCCACTAGCGGGAGGGCCCGTGTCGGGGAGCTGTTTTTT
NA,TRBV29-1,NA,TRBJ2-7,CSVEDGTLYEQYF,TGCAGCGTTGAAGATGGGACCCTCTACGAGCAGTACTTC
NA,TRBV15,NA,TRBJ2-1,CATSRTGLIYNEQFF,TGTGCCACCAGCAGAACAGGACTGATCTACAATGAGCAGTTCTTC
NA,TRBV6-5,NA,TRBJ1-1,CASSPGTLTEAFF,TGTGCCAGCAGTCCCGGGACTCTAACTGAAGCTTTCTTT
NA,TRBV19,NA,TRBJ2-6,CASSIMISGANVLTF,TGTGCCAGTAGTATTATGATCTCTGGGGCCAACGTCCTGACTTTC
NA,TRBV4-1,NA,TRBJ1-4,CASSQDGGNEKLFF,TGCGCCAGCAGCCAAGATGGGGGGAATGAAAAACTGTTTTTT
TRBD1,TRBV7-9,NA,TRBJ2-7,CASSLQGAGEQYF,TGTGCCAGCAGCTTACAGGGGGCGGGGGAGCAGTACTTC
TRBD2,TRBV28,NA,TRBJ2-2,CASEGTSGQNTGELFF,TGTGCCAGTGAAGGGACTAGCGGCCAGAACACCGGGGAGCTGTTTTTT
TRBD2,TRBV4-3,NA,TRBJ2-5,CASSQRLAGAQETQYF,TGCGCCAGCAGCCAACGACTAGCGGGAGCCCAAGAGACCCAGTACTTC
TRBD1,TRBV27,NA,TRBJ2-3,CATTETGGTDTQYF,TGTGCCACCACAGAGACAGGGGGCACAGATACGCAGTATTTT
NA,TRBV4-2,few,TRBJ2-1,CASSQDLLGTDNEQFF,TGTGCCAGCAGCCAAGATCTACTGGGAACGGACAATGAGCAGTTCTTC
NA,TRBV7-9,NA,TRBJ2-3,CASSWTGERDGDTQYF,TGTGCCAGCAGTTGGACAGGAGAGCGGGATGGGGATACGCAGTATTTT
NA,TRBV6-5,NA,TRBJ2-3,CASSYVGDTDTQYF,TGTGCCAGCAGTTACGTGGGGGACACAGATACGCAGTATTTT
NA,TRBV7-7,NA,TRBJ2-5,CASSDDPSETQYF,TGTGCCAGCAGCGATGATCCCTCAGAGACCCAGTACTTC
NA,TRBV19,NA,TRBJ2-1,CASSIGLAPYNEQFF,TGTGCCAGTAGTATCGGCCTAGCGCCTTACAATGAGCAGTTCTTC
NA,TRBV5-1,NA,TRBJ2-2,CASSLWGTETGELFF,TGCGCCAGCAGCTTGTGGGGGACCGAAACCGGGGAGCTGTTTTTT
NA,TRBV11-2,NA,TRBJ1-2,CASSTRPIGAEGYTF,TGTGCCAGCAGCACCCGTCCTATTGGGGCGGAGGGCTACACCTTC
NA,TRBV5-1,NA,TRBJ1-1,CASSLAGGVSTEAFF,TGCGCCAGCAGCTTGGCCGGTGGGGTGAGCACTGAAGCTTTCTTT
TRBD1,TRBV30,few,TRBJ2-7,CAWSPDRAYEQYF,TGTGCCTGGAGCCCTGACAGGGCCTACGAGCAGTACTTC
TRBD2,TRBV7-9,NA,TRBJ2-2,CASSLRTPSAGGDTGELFF,TGTGCCAGCAGCCTCCGGACACCCTCAGCGGGAGGTGACACCGGGGAGCTGTTTTTT
NA,TRBV6-5,NA,TRBJ2-1,CASSALAANEQFF,TGTGCCAGCAGTGCGCTAGCCGCCAATGAGCAGTTCTTC
NA,TRBV7-6,NA,TRBJ1-4,CASSPRINLATNEKLFF,TGTGCCAGCAGCCCAAGGATCAACCTTGCAACTAATGAAAAACTGTTTTTT
TRBD1,TRBV2,once,TRBJ2-2,CASSGFGQGRTGELFF,TGTGCCAGCAGTGGCTTCGGACAGGGACGCACCGGGGAGCTGTTTTTT